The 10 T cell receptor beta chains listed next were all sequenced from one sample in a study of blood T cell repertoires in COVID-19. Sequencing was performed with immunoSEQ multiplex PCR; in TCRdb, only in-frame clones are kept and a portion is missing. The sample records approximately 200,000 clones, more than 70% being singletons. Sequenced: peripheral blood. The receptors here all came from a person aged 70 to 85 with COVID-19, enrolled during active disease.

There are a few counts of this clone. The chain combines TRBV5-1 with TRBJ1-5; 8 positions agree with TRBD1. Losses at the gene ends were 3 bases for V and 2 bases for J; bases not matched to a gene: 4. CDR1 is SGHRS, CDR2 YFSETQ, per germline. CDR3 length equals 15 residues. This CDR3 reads CASSSGTGGNQPQHF. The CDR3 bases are TGCGCCAGCAGCTCCGGGACAGGTGGCAATCAGCCCCAGCATTTT.

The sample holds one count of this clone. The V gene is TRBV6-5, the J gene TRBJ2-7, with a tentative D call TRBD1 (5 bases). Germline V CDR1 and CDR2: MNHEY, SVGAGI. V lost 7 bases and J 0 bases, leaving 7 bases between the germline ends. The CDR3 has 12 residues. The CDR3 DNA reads TGTGCCAGCATGGACACCTCCTACGAGCAGTACTTC. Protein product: CASMDTSYEQYF.

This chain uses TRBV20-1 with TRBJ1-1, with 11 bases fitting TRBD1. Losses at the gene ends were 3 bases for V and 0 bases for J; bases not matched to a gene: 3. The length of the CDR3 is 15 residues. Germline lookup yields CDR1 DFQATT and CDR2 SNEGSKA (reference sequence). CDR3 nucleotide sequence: TGCAGTGCTAGTGGGACAGGGGGAATGAACACTGAAGCTTTCTTT. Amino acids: CSASGTGGMNTEAFF.

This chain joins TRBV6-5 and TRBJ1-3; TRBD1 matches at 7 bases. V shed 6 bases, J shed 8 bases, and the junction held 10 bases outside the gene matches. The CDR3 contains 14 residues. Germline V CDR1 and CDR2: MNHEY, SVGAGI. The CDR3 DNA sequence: TGTGCCAGCAGACAAATGACAGGGTCGGACACCATATATTTT. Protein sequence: CASRQMTGSDTIYF.

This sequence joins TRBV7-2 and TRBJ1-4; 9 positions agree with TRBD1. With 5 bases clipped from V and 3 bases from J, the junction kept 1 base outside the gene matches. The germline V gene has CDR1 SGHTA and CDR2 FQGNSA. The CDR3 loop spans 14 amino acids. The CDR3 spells CASSGTGSNEKLFF. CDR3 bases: TGTGCCAGCAGCGGGACAGGGTCTAATGAAAAACTGTTTTTT.

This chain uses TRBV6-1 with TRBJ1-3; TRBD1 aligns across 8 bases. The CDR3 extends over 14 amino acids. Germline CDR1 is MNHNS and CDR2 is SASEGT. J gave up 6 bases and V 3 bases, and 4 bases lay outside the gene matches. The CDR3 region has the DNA TGTGCCAGCAGTGAGCGGACAGGGATAAACACCATATATTTT. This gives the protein CASSERTGINTIYF.

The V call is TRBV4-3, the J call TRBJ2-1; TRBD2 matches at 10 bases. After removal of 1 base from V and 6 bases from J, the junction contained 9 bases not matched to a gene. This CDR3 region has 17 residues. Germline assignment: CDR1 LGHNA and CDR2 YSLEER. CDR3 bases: TGCGCCAGCAGCCAAGCAATCGGTCTAGCGGGGGCCAATGAGCAGTTCTTC. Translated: CASSQAIGLAGANEQFF.

The DNA for the CDR3 is TGTGCTTCCGCGCGAGGCCTGCCCTTGAACACTGAAGCTTTCTTT. Protein product: CASARGLPLNTEAFF. The rearrangement joins TRBV6-6 to TRBJ1-1, with D unresolved. Germline CDR1 reads MNHNY; CDR2 reads SVGAGI (reference sequence). The CDR3 spans 15 residues.

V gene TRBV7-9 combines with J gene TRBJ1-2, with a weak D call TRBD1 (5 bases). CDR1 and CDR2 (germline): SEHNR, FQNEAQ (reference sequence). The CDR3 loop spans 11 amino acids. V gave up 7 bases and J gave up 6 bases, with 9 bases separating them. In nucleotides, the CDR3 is TGTGCCAGCACTTCAGGGCATGGCTACACCTTC. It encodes CASTSGHGYTF.

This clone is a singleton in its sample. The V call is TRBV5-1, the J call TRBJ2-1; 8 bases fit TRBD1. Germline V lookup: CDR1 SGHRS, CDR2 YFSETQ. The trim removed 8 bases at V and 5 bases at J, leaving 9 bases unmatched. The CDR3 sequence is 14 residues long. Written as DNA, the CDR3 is TGCGCCAGTCACGGGACAGGCTTTAACAATGAGCAGTTCTTC. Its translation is CASHGTGFNNEQFF.